The 17 T cell receptor beta chains presented below share a single source sample, sequenced in a study of blood T cell repertoires in COVID-19. Profiled with immunoSEQ multiplex PCR; TCRdb holds only in-frame clones, not every one. The table lists around 150,000 clones, approximately 79% of them singletons. Specimen: peripheral blood. The receptor source for this set is a man in his fifties with active or convalescent COVID-19.

The chain carries TRBV6-6 and TRBJ2-1; the D gene is possibly TRBD1 (6 bases). The length of the CDR3 is 14 residues. Germline values: CDR1 MNHNY, CDR2 SVGAGI (reference sequence). V dropped 5 bases and J dropped 6 bases, with 14 bases sitting between them. The CDR3 nucleotides read TGTGCCAGCAGTCCCCGGGACAAGAGCAATGAGCAGTTCTTC. Amino acids: CASSPRDKSNEQFF.

This chain joins TRBV7-2 and TRBJ1-2, with TRBD1 matching 7 bases. Germline-derived CDR1 and CDR2 are SGHTA and FQGNSA. The V and J ends lost 0 bases and 0 bases, in that order; junction bases with no gene match: 4. The CDR3 contains 16 residues. The CDR3 sequence is CASSLAPTGANYGYTF. CDR3 in DNA: TGTGCCAGCAGCTTAGCCCCCACAGGGGCTAACTATGGCTACACCTTC.

The chain has TRBV6-2 or TRBV6-3 and TRBJ2-1; D unclear. Germline V gene sequence: CDR1 MNHEY, CDR2 SVGEGT. The germline V and J ends were trimmed by 1 base and 7 bases, with 8 bases remaining between them. The CDR3 has 13 residues. The CDR3 loop reads CASSYFGVNEQFF. The CDR3 DNA reads as TGTGCCAGCAGTTACTTCGGAGTGAATGAGCAGTTCTTC.

This clone has only a few counts. The chain recombines TRBV2 with TRBJ2-3; TRBD2 matches 7 bases. CDR3 size: 15 residues. The germline CDR1 and CDR2 sequences are SNHLY and FYNNEI. J was trimmed by 2 bases and V by 3 bases; bases with no gene match: 5. The CDR3 DNA follows: TGTGCCAGCAGTGATGTGGGGGGGACCACAGATACGCAGTATTTT. Residues: CASSDVGGTTDTQYF.

The rearrangement uses TRBV28 and TRBJ1-5; TRBD1 matches at 9 bases. The CDR3 is made up of 14 amino acids. CDR1 and CDR2 from the germline V gene are MDHEN and SYDVKM. Trimming removed 6 bases from V and 4 bases from J; junction bases left unmatched: 4. DNA of the CDR3: TGTGCCAGCAGGGGGACAGGGCGAAATCAGCCCCAGCATTTT. It codes for CASRGTGRNQPQHF.

V usage is TRBV29-1 and J usage is TRBJ2-5, with D possibly TRBD2 on 5 matching bases. V was shortened by 7 bases and J by 5 bases, with 14 bases between the two germline ends. The germline gives CDR1 SQVTM, CDR2 ANQGSEA. The CDR3 sequence is 12 residues long. The CDR3 coding sequence is TGCAGCGCCGGGAAGGGCGGGGAGACCCAGTACTTC. Its translation is CSAGKGGETQYF.

The chain is built from TRBV27 and TRBJ1-3, with D perhaps matching TRBD1 (6 bases). The CDR3 runs 15 residues. The germline V gene encodes CDR1 MNHEY and CDR2 SMNVEV (reference sequence). Trimming stripped 5 bases from V and 0 bases from J, with 11 bases between. In DNA form, the CDR3 reads TGTGCCAGCAGTCAGAGGGGGTCCTCTGGAAACACCATATATTTT. It translates to CASSQRGSSGNTIYF.

This chain links TRBV5-8 with TRBJ2-1; D might be TRBD2 (6 bases). This CDR3 contains 14 residues. Germline CDR1 is SGHTS and CDR2 is YDEGEE. Deletions cut 1 base from V and 5 bases from J, with 10 bases between. DNA for the CDR3: TGTGCCAGCAGCTTGATGGGACTCAACAATGAGCAGTTCTTC. Its protein is CASSLMGLNNEQFF.

The chain couples TRBV7-9 to TRBJ1-5, with D possibly TRBD1 on 5 matching bases. The V end lost 6 bases, the J end lost 3 bases, and 9 bases lay between the germline ends. This CDR3 region has 13 residues. Germline CDR1 and CDR2: SEHNR and FQNEAQ (reference sequence). CDR3 sequence reads: CASSWGVNQPQHF. CDR3 DNA sequence: TGTGCCAGCAGTTGGGGGGTCAATCAGCCCCAGCATTTT.

The chain uses TRBV9 and TRBJ2-7, with TRBD1 as a possible D gene (6 bases). Trimming took 5 bases from V and 7 from J, leaving 16 bases between them. The length of the CDR3 is 13 residues. Germline values: CDR1 SGDLS, CDR2 YYNGEE. CDR3 DNA sequence: TGTGCCAGCAGTTTCCAGGGGATGAGGGAGCAGTACTTC. This gives the protein CASSFQGMREQYF.

The rearrangement joins TRBV30 to TRBJ2-7; 7 positions agree with TRBD2. CDR3 size: 14 residues. The V and J ends lost 1 base and 3 bases, in that order; junction bases with no gene match: 6. Germline CDR1 is GTSNPN and CDR2 is SVGIG (reference sequence). The CDR3 region has the DNA TGTGCCTGGAGTGCCGGACTAGTAGGCTACGAGCAGTACTTC. Its translation: CAWSAGLVGYEQYF.

The chain has TRBV7-3 and TRBJ1-4; 8 nucleotides agree with TRBD1. J was trimmed by 3 bases and V by 6 bases; bases with no gene match: 12. The CDR3 runs to 17 residues. CDR1 and CDR2 from the germline V gene are SGHTA and FQGTGA. CDR3 nucleotides: TGTGCCAGCAGTCCAGGGGGCGGGTGGTTGTCTAATGAAAAACTGTTTTTT. The encoded protein is CASSPGGGWLSNEKLFF.

The V and J genes are TRBV27 and TRBJ2-3; 7 bases align to TRBD1. J lost 4 bases, V lost 8 bases, and 15 bases had no gene match. CDR1 MNHEY and CDR2 SMNVEV come from the germline V gene (reference sequence). This CDR3 is built from 16 residues. The CDR3 loop is CASRMKQGIWADTQYF. The CDR3 DNA is TGTGCCAGCCGTATGAAACAGGGGATTTGGGCAGATACGCAGTATTTT.

The chain employs TRBV4-2 and TRBJ2-7; 14 bases line up with TRBD2. Trimming at V came to 4 bases and at J to 6 bases, leaving 8 bases not matched to a gene. The CDR3 consists of 16 residues. The germline CDR1 and CDR2 sequences are LGHNA and YNFKEQ. The CDR3 spells CASSPFEGLAGAEQYF. DNA of the CDR3: TGTGCCAGCAGCCCGTTCGAGGGACTAGCGGGAGCCGAGCAGTACTTC.

The V gene is TRBV9, the J gene TRBJ1-3; no definite D call. The CDR3 consists of 14 residues. V dropped 4 bases and J dropped 1 base, with 9 bases sitting between them. Germline CDR1 reads SGDLS; CDR2 reads YYNGEE. The CDR3 DNA reads as TGTGCCAGCAGCTATACAGTTTCTGGAAACACCATATATTTT. The encoded protein is CASSYTVSGNTIYF.

This clone was detected only once. V gene TRBV7-2 combines with J gene TRBJ2-2; TRBD1 is a possible D gene (5 bases). Germline lookup yields CDR1 SGHTA and CDR2 FQGNSA. The CDR3 contains 13 residues. The V gene lost 1 base and the J gene lost 9 bases, with 9 bases spanning the gap. CDR3 region: CASSLEGARELFF. The CDR3 nucleotides read TGTGCCAGCAGCTTAGAAGGGGCGCGGGAGCTGTTTTTT.

The chain is built from TRBV10-2 and TRBJ2-7, with 7 bases identical to TRBD2. The CDR3 runs 15 residues. J lost 6 bases, V lost 4 bases, and 12 bases had no gene match. Germline V lookup: CDR1 WSHSY, CDR2 SAAADI. The CDR3: CASSGPGGLEGEQYF. The CDR3 bases are TGCGCCAGCAGTGGGCCGGGGGGACTCGAGGGCGAGCAGTACTTC.